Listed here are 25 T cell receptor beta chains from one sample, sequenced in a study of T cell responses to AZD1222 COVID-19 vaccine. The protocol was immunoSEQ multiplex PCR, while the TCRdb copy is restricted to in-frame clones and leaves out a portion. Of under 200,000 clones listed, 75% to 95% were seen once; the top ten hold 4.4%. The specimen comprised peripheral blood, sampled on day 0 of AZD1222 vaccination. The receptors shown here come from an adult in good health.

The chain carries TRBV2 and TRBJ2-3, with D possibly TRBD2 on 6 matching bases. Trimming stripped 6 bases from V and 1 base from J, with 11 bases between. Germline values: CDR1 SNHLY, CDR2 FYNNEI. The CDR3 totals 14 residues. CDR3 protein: CASRGLAGTDTQYF. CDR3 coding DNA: TGTGCCAGCAGGGGACTGGCAGGCACAGATACGCAGTATTTT.

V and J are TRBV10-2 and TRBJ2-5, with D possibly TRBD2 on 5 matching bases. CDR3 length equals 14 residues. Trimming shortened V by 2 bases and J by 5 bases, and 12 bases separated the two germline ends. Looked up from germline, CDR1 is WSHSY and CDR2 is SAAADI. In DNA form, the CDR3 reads TGCGCCAGCAGTGAGAGTGGGAGAAGGGAGACCCAGTACTTC. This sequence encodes CASSESGRRETQYF.

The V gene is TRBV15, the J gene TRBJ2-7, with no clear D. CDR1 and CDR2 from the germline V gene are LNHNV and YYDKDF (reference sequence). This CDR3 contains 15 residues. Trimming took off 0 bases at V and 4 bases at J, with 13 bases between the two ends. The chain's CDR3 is CATSRDRVIVYEQYF. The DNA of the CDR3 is TGTGCCACCAGCAGAGATCGCGTAATCGTGTACGAGCAGTACTTC.

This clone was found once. CDR3 DNA: TGTGCCAGCAGTACTCCGGGACAGACTTCCTACGAGCAGTACTTC. This encodes CASSTPGQTSYEQYF. The chain recombines TRBV6-5 with TRBJ2-7, with 7 bases that match TRBD1. The J segment lost 1 base and the V segment lost 5 bases, leaving 8 bases of the junction unmatched. From germline, CDR1 is MNHEY and CDR2 SVGAGI. The CDR3 is 15 residues long.

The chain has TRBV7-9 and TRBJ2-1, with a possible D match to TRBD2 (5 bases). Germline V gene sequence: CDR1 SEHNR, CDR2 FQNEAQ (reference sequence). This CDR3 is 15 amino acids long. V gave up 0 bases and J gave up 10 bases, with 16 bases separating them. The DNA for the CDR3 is TGTGCCAGCAGCTTAGCATCAGACCCGGGATTGGAGCAGTTCTTC. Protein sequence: CASSLASDPGLEQFF. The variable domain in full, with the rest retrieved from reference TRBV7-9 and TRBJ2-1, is DTGVSQNPRHKITKRGQNVTFRCDPISEHNRLYWYRQTLGQGPEFLTYFQNEAQLEKSRLLSDRFSAERPKGSFSTLEIQRTEQGDSAMYLCASSLASDPGLEQFFGPGTRLTVL.

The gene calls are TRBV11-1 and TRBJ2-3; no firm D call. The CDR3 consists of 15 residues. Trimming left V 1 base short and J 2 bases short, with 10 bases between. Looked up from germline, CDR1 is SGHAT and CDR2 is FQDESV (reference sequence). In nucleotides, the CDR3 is TGTGCCAGCAGCTTAGGTGCAGCATCCACAGATACGCAGTATTTT. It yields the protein CASSLGAASTDTQYF.

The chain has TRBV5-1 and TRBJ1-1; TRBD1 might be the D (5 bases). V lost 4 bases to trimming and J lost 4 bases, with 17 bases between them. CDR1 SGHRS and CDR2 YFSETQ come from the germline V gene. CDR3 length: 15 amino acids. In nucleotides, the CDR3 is TGCGCCAGCAGCCGGTCTCGCCGGGGGACCACTGAAGCTTTCTTT. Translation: CASSRSRRGTTEAFF.

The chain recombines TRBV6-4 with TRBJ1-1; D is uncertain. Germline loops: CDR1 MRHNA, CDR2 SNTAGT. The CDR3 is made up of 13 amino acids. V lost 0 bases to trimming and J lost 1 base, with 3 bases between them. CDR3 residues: CASSDSGNTEAFF. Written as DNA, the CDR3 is TGTGCCAGCAGTGACTCAGGGAACACTGAAGCTTTCTTT.

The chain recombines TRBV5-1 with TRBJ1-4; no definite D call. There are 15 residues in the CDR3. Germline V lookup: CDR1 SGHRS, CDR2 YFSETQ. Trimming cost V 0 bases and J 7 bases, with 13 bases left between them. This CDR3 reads CASSLGQTGSEKLFF. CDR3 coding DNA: TGCGCCAGCAGCTTGGGGCAAACGGGGAGTGAAAAACTGTTTTTT.

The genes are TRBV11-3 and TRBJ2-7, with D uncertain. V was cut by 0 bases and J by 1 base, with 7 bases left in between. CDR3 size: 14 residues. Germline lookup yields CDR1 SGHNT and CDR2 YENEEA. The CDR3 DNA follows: TGTGCCAGCAGCTTAGAGGACGGGTCCTACGAGCAGTACTTC. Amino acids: CASSLEDGSYEQYF.

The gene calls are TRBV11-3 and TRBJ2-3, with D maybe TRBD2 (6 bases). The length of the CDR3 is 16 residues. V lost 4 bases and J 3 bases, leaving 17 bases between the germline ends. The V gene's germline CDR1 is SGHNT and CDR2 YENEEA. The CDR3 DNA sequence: TGTGCCAGCAGCTCTAGTGTGGGGGGAATGACAGATACGCAGTATTTT. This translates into CASSSSVGGMTDTQYF.

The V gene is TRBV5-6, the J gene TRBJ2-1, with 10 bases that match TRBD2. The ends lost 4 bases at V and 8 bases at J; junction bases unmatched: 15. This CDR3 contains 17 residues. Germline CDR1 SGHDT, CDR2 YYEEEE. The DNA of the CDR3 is TGTGCCAGCAGCGTCTTATATGGGACTAGCGAAGTTGATGAGCAGTTCTTC. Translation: CASSVLYGTSEVDEQFF.

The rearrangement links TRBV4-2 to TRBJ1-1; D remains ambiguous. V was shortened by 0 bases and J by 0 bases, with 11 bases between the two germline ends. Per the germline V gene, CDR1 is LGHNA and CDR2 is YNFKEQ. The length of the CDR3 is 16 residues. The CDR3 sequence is CASSQDLGMLNTEAFF. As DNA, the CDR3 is TGTGCCAGCAGCCAAGATTTGGGCATGTTGAACACTGAAGCTTTCTTT.

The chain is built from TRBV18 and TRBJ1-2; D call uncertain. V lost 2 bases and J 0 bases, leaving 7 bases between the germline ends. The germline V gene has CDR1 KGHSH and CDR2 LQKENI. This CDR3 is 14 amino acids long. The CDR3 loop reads CASSPVNPNYGYTF. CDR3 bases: TGTGCCAGCTCACCAGTTAACCCTAACTATGGCTACACCTTC.

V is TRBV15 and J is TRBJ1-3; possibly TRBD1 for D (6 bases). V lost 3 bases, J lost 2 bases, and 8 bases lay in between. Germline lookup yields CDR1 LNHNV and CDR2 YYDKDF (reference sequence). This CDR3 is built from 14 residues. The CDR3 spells CATSSGGTGNTIYF. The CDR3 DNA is TGTGCCACCAGCAGCGGGGGCACTGGAAACACCATATATTTT.

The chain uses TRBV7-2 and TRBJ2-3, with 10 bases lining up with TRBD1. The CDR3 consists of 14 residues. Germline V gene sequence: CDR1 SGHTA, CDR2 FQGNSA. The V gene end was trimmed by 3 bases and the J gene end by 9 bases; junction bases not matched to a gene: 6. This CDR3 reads CASSFRDRGLTQYF. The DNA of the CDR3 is TGTGCCAGCAGCTTCCGGGACAGGGGTTTGACGCAGTATTTT.

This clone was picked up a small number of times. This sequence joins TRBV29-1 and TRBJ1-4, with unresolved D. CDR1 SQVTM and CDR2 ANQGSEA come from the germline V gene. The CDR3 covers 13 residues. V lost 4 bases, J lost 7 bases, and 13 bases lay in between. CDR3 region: CSVVVPAGEKLFF. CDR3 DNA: TGCAGCGTTGTGGTGCCGGCGGGTGAAAAACTGTTTTTT.

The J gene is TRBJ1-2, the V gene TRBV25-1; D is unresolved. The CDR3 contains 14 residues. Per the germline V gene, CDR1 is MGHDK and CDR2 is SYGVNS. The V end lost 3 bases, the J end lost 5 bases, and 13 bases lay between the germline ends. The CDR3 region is CASSEKGIQYGYTF. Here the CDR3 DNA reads TGTGCCAGCAGTGAGAAAGGGATTCAGTATGGCTACACCTTC.

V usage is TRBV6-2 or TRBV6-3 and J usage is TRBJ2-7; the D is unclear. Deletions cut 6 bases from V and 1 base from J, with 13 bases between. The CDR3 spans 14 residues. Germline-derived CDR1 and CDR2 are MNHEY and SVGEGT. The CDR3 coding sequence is TGTGCCAGCAGCCCTCGGGCTCAATCCTACGAGCAGTACTTC. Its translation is CASSPRAQSYEQYF.

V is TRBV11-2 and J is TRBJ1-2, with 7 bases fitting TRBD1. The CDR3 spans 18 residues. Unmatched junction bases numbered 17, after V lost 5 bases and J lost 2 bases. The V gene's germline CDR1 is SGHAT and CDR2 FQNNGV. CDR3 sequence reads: CASSHFSDREKRNYGYTF. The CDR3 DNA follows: TGTGCCAGCAGCCACTTCTCCGACAGGGAAAAAAGGAACTATGGCTACACCTTC.

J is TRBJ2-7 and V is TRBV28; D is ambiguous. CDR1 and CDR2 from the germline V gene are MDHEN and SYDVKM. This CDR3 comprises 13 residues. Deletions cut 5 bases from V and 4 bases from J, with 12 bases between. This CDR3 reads CASSPSRRYEQYF. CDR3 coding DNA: TGTGCCAGCAGTCCGTCCCGGCGTTACGAGCAGTACTTC. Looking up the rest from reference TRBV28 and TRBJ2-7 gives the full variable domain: DVKVTQSSRYLVKRTGEKVFLECVQDMDHENMFWYRQDPGLGLRLIYFSYDVKMKEKGDIPEGYSVSREKKERFSLILESASTNQTSMYLCASSPSRRYEQYFGPGTRLTVT.

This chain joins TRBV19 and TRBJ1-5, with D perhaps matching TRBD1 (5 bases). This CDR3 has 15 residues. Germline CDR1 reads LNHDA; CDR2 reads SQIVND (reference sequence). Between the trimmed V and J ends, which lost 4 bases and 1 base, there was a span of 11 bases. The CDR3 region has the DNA TGTGCCAGTAGTACGGTGGGGCGCAGCAATCAGCCCCAGCATTTT. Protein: CASSTVGRSNQPQHF.

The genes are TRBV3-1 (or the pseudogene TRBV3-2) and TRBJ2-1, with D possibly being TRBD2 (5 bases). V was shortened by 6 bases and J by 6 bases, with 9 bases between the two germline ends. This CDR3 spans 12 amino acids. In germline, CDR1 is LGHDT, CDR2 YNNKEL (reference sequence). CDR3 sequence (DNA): TGTGCCAGCAGACTAGGACGCAATGAGCAGTTCTTC. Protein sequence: CASRLGRNEQFF.

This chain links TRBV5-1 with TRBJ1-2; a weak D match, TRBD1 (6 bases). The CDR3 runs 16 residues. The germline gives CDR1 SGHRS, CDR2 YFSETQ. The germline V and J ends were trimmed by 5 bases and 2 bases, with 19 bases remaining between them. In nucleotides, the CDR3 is TGCGCCAGCAGTTCTTCATACCGGGACATCAACTATGGCTACACCTTC. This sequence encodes CASSSSYRDINYGYTF.

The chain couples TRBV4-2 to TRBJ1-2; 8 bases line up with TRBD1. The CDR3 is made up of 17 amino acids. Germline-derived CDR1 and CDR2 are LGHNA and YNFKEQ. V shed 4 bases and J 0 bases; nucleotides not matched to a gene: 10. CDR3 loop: CASSLTGTGLANYGYTF. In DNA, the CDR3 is TGTGCCAGCAGCCTGACCGGGACAGGACTCGCTAACTATGGCTACACCTTC.